This TCR beta chain derives from a study of cytomegalovirus exposure and HLA in healthy donors. Vbeta (60) and Jbeta (13) primers were used in the PCR. Clones were sequenced by immunoSEQ multiplex PCR, and TCRdb holds only the in-frame ones, with some missing. The profile shows over 75,000 clones, about 79% of them singletons. Comments on this clone: Its matching antigen is unknown.

Study-wide results and caveats: In a later analysis, HLA-C alleles had the fewest associated TCRs, DRB1 alleles the most.

Trimming pared 3 bases from V and 7 bases from J, leaving 11 bases between. The CDR3 extends over 13 amino acids. Germline values: CDR1 SGHNT, CDR2 YYREEE (reference sequence). The TCR comes from a male donor in good health and CMV-seropositive. Input material: PBMCs. The chain couples TRBV5-4 to TRBJ2-1, with D perhaps matching TRBD1 (8 bases). CDR3 loop: CASSYRGGNEQFF. The DNA for the CDR3 is TGTGCCAGCAGCTACAGGGGGGGGAATGAGCAGTTCTTC.